Below, 11 T cell receptor beta chains from the same sample are listed, as sequenced in a study of cytomegalovirus exposure and HLA in healthy donors. Researchers ran the PCR with 60 Vbeta and 13 Jbeta primers. The method was immunoSEQ multiplex PCR; TCRdb's version includes in-frame clones alone and lacks a portion of them. Here the sample spans roughly 130,000 clones, around four fifths being singletons. The sequencing input was PBMCs. These receptors all stem from a male donor in good health and CMV-seropositive.

This clone was seen only a few times. The chain combines TRBV7-2 with TRBJ2-3; D is possibly TRBD1 (6 bases). V lost 5 bases, J lost 1 base, and 13 bases lay in between. CDR3 length: 15 amino acids. Germline loops: CDR1 SGHTA, CDR2 FQGNSA. CDR3 in amino acids: CASSRGQFRTDTQYF. In nucleotides, the CDR3 is TGTGCCAGCAGCCGCGGACAGTTCCGCACAGATACGCAGTATTTT.

This clone was picked up one time. The CDR3 sequence: CASSVQIADTQYF. CDR3 bases: TGTGCCAGCAGCGTACAAATTGCAGATACGCAGTATTTT. The V and J genes are TRBV9 and TRBJ2-3; D unresolved. Germline-derived CDR1 and CDR2 are SGDLS and YYNGEE. Deletions cut 1 base from V and 4 bases from J, with 7 bases between. The CDR3 is made up of 13 amino acids.

This clone came up a few times. This sequence joins TRBV6-1 and TRBJ2-3; no reliable D call. This CDR3 region has 14 residues. The V gene's germline CDR1 is MNHNS and CDR2 SASEGT. The germline V and J ends were trimmed by 8 bases and 2 bases, with 14 bases remaining between them. The CDR3 protein is CASGWAENTDTQYF. CDR3 nucleotides: TGTGCCAGCGGGTGGGCCGAAAACACAGATACGCAGTATTTT.

J is TRBJ2-1 and V is TRBV5-6; 13 nucleotides match TRBD2. Trimming at V came to 4 bases and at J to 8 bases, leaving 15 bases not matched to a gene. The CDR3 sequence is 18 residues long. Germline CDR1 SGHDT, CDR2 YYEEEE. The DNA of the CDR3 is TGTGCCAGCAGCCCCACCCCCGGGACTAGCGGGACGAGATATGAGCAGTTCTTC. Translated, it gives CASSPTPGTSGTRYEQFF.

V is TRBV6-6 and J is TRBJ2-7; D is unclear. The CDR3 sequence is 14 residues long. Trimming removed 0 bases from V and 4 bases from J, with 10 bases in between. The germline gives CDR1 MNHNY, CDR2 SVGAGI (reference sequence). The CDR3 DNA sequence: TGTGCCAGCAGTTACTCGCGATGGGCGTACGAGCAGTACTTC. Protein sequence: CASSYSRWAYEQYF.

This chain joins TRBV2 and TRBJ2-7; the match to TRBD1 covers 8 bases. The J segment lost 5 bases and the V segment lost 0 bases, leaving 9 bases of the junction unmatched. Germline V gene data show CDR1 as SNHLY and CDR2 as FYNNEI. This CDR3 region has 16 residues. The CDR3 reads CASSEANGQGDNEQYF. The CDR3 nucleotides are TGTGCCAGCAGTGAAGCGAATGGACAGGGAGACAACGAGCAGTACTTC.

V gene TRBV15 combines with J gene TRBJ2-5; 7 nucleotides match TRBD1. J gave up 2 bases and V 0 bases, and 12 bases lay outside the gene matches. There are 18 residues in the CDR3. Germline-derived CDR1 and CDR2 are LNHNV and YYDKDF (reference sequence). CDR3 sequence: CATSRDLGAQGEQETQYF. As DNA, the CDR3 is TGTGCCACCAGCAGAGATTTGGGGGCGCAGGGGGAACAAGAGACCCAGTACTTC.

The chain couples TRBV7-3 to TRBJ2-3; TRBD2 might be the D (6 bases). CDR3 length: 19 residues. The germline CDR1 and CDR2 sequences are SGHTA and FQGTGA. Trimming shortened V by 2 bases and J by 5 bases, and 26 bases separated the two germline ends. The CDR3 spells CASSLAGLGPGLSGDTQYF. The CDR3 coding sequence is TGTGCCAGCAGCTTAGCGGGATTGGGACCCGGACTTAGTGGAGATACGCAGTATTTT.

The chain uses TRBV6-6 and TRBJ1-3; tentative D call: TRBD1 (5 bases). Germline CDR1 reads MNHNY; CDR2 reads SVGAGI (reference sequence). This CDR3 region has 14 residues. V dropped 6 bases and J dropped 0 bases, with 9 bases sitting between them. The CDR3 DNA reads TGTGCCAGCAGCCCGGGGGGCTCTGGAAACACCATATATTTT. This encodes CASSPGGSGNTIYF.

The chain couples TRBV30 to TRBJ1-2, with 7 bases aligning to TRBD1. The length of the CDR3 is 11 residues. V lost 6 bases, J lost 6 bases, and 4 bases stayed unmatched. Looked up from germline, CDR1 is GTSNPN and CDR2 is SVGIG (reference sequence). The CDR3 nucleotides read TGTGCCTGCGGTGACAGGGATGGCTACACCTTC. As protein: CACGDRDGYTF.

The chain recombines TRBV4-3 with TRBJ1-5; D possibly corresponds to TRBD1 (6 bases). Trimming removed 0 bases at V and 6 bases at J, with 12 bases between. This CDR3 is built from 15 residues. Germline CDR1 reads LGHNA; CDR2 reads YSLEER. CDR3 region: CASSQEGGGGQPQHF. DNA for the CDR3: TGCGCCAGCAGCCAAGAAGGGGGGGGAGGTCAGCCCCAGCATTTT.